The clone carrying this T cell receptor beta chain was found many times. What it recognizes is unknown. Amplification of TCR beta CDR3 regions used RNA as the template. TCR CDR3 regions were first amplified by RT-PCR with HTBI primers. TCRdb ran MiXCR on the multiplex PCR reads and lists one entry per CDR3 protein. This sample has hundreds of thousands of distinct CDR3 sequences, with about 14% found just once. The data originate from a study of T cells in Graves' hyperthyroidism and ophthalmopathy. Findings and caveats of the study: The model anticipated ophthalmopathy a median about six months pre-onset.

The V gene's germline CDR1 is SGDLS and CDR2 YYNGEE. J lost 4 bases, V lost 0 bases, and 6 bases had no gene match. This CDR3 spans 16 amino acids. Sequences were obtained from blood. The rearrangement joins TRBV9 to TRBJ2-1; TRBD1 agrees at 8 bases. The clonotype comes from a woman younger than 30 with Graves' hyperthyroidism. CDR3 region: CASSVERTGQYNEQFF. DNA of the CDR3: TGTGCCAGCAGCGTAGAACGGACAGGGCAGTACAATGAGCAGTTCTTC.